The clone carrying this T cell receptor beta chain was counted a few times. Antigen unknown. The repertoire was sequenced with immunoSEQ multiplex PCR; TCRdb's copy has only in-frame clones and lacks some. This sample has just under 20,000 clones; about 80% occur once, and the top ten carry approximately 36%. Blood draws occurred at baseline, cycle 4 day 1, and cycle 7 day 1. This entry comes from a study of OX40 agonist ivuxolimab in advanced cancers. Study-wide background: Ivuxolimab, an agonist antibody against OX40 (CD134), was given to patients. Patients undergoing dose escalation presented with hepatocellular carcinoma, melanoma, renal cell or head and neck cancer.

General observations from the study: There were, on average, more expanded clones in CD8+ T cells than in CD4+.

The CDR3 covers 11 residues. The V and J ends lost 9 bases and 4 bases respectively, with 7 bases between them. CDR1 MDHEN and CDR2 SYDVKM come from the germline V gene. The rearrangement uses TRBV28 and TRBJ2-1; D is uncertain. Sequenced here: CD4+ or CD8+ T cells sorted from blood, sampled in a trial of the OX40 agonist ivuxolimab. This TCR came from an adult with an advanced solid tumor such as melanoma, head and neck, liver or kidney cancer. Here the CDR3 DNA reads TGTGCCAGTAGATCATACAATGAGCAGTTCTTC. Translated: CASRSYNEQFF.